The clone carrying this TCR beta chain was seen a few times. Its target is not known. Via MiXCR, TCRdb re-called the reads, giving one row per CDR3 protein. Among 200,000 to 300,000 distinct CDR3 sequences listed, 10% to 15% were seen once. The data derive from a study of T cell repertoires in cytomegalovirus infection. About the study: Public TCR beta signature analysis indicated the presence of both CMV infection and matching HLA type. Findings of the study overall: CMV-specific TCR beta clonotypes restricted by HLA-C were the ones dominating the ex vivo response. Public TCR beta family frequency separated CMV-and-HLA carriers, including in an independent cohort.

CDR3 size: 16 residues. Per the germline V gene, CDR1 is DFQATT and CDR2 is SNEGSKA (reference sequence). V was trimmed by 0 bases and J by 0 bases, leaving 12 bases between them. The source is a human donor in good health (CMV status not recorded). Some clones in this sample may be carry-over from other donors' samples. V is TRBV20-1 and J is TRBJ2-1, with D maybe TRBD2 (6 bases). The sequenced material came from PBMCs. Written as DNA, the CDR3 is TGCAGTGCTAGAGATTGGCGGGGTAGCTCCTACAATGAGCAGTTCTTC. It codes for CSARDWRGSSYNEQFF.